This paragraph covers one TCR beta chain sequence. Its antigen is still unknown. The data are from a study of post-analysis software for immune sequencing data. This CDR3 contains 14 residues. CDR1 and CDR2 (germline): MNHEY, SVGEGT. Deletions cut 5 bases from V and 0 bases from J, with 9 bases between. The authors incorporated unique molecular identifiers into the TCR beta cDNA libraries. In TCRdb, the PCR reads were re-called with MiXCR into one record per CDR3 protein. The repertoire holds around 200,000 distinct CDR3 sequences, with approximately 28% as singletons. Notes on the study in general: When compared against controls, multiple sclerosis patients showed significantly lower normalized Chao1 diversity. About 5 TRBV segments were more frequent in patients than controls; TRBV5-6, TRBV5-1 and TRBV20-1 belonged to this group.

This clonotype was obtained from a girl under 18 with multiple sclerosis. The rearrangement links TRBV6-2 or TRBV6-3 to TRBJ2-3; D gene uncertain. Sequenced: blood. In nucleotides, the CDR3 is TGTGCCAGCAGTCGACGGTATAGCACAGATACGCAGTATTTT. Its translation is CASSRRYSTDTQYF.